The rows below give T cell receptor beta chains drawn from one sample of a study of cytomegalovirus exposure and HLA in healthy donors. Measured with immunoSEQ multiplex PCR; TCRdb has only the in-frame clones, and not every one. The sample carries 150,000 to 200,000 clones, approximately 80% recorded once. The sequenced material came from PBMCs. Source of these receptors: a woman aged 25 to 45 in good health and CMV-seropositive. CDR3s include the opening cysteine and the closing phenylalanine or tryptophan. D genes are given only for firm matches. Not all rows give a size; the values are once, few, many and, for expanded clones, a class.

d_gene,abundance,j_gene,v_gene,CDR3nt,CDR3aa
TRBD1,NA,TRBJ1-2,TRBV30,TGTGCCTGGAGTGTGGGACAGGGTGGCGGCTACACCTTC,CAWSVGQGGGYTF
NA,few,TRBJ1-3,TRBV4-1,TGCGCCAGCAGCCAAGTGGCCTCAGGGCTTAGCTCTGGAAACACCATATATTTT,CASSQVASGLSSGNTIYF
NA,NA,TRBJ1-3,TRBV11-3,TGTGCCAGGTGCGACGGGGGGGGCGCTGGAAACACCATATATTTT,CARCDGGGAGNTIYF
TRBD1,once,TRBJ2-7,TRBV27,TGTGCCAGCAGTTTATCCGGGACAGGGGGCATCCCCTACGAGCAGTACTTC,CASSLSGTGGIPYEQYF
TRBD1,NA,TRBJ1-2,TRBV9,TGTGCCAGCAGCGTAGGGTGGACAGGGAACTATGGCTACACCTTC,CASSVGWTGNYGYTF
TRBD1,NA,TRBJ1-4,TRBV14,TGTGCCAGCAGCCAAACAGGGGGTGCAACTAATGAAAAACTGTTTTTT,CASSQTGGATNEKLFF
TRBD2,NA,TRBJ2-7,TRBV13,TGTGCCAGCAGAGGGAAAGGACACAGCGGGACCCCCTACGAGCAGTACTTC,CASRGKGHSGTPYEQYF
TRBD2,NA,TRBJ2-7,TRBV6-5,TGTGCCAGCAGTGCGAGCGGGGATCCAACCTACGAGCAGTACTTC,CASSASGDPTYEQYF
TRBD1,NA,TRBJ1-5,TRBV2,TGTGCCAGCAGACCGGACAGGAAGATGGAACAGCCCCAGCATTTT,CASRPDRKMEQPQHF
TRBD2,NA,TRBJ2-3,TRBV25-1,TGTGCCAGCAGTGCTCTAGCGGCTGGCACAGATACGCAGTATTTT,CASSALAAGTDTQYF
TRBD1,NA,TRBJ1-2,TRBV27,TGTGCCAGCAGTCCCTCGACAGGGTATGGCTACACCTTC,CASSPSTGYGYTF
NA,few,TRBJ1-1,TRBV13,TGTGCCAGCAGCTTCTCGGTGGGACTACCAAGGAGCACTGAAGCTTTCTTT,CASSFSVGLPRSTEAFF
TRBD1,NA,TRBJ1-3,TRBV5-1,TGCGCCAGCAGGTCGAGACAGGGGTCTGGAAACACCATATATTTT,CASRSRQGSGNTIYF
NA,few,TRBJ2-3,TRBV5-4,TGTGCCAGCAGCCCGGACACGTCAGATACGCAGTATTTT,CASSPDTSDTQYF
TRBD1,NA,TRBJ2-5,TRBV11-3,TGTGCCAGCAGCTTGCGCGGGACAGGTGACCAAGAGACCCAGTACTTC,CASSLRGTGDQETQYF
NA,NA,TRBJ1-1,TRBV27,TGTGCCAGCAGTTTATCGCGGCAGGGTTACACTGAAGCTTTCTTT,CASSLSRQGYTEAFF
NA,NA,TRBJ1-2,TRBV28,TGTGCCAGCAGTTCCGGACTCTATGGCTACACCTTC,CASSSGLYGYTF
NA,few,TRBJ1-1,TRBV4-1,TGCGCCAGCAGCGTACGACAGTTCACTGAAGCTTTCTTT,CASSVRQFTEAFF
TRBD1,NA,TRBJ2-6,TRBV5-4,TGTGCCAGCAGCTTACCGGGACAGGGTTCCTCAAGGGCCAACGGCCTGACTTTC,CASSLPGQGSSRANGLTF
NA,NA,TRBJ2-7,TRBV6-1,TGTGCCAGCAGTGAGGTGCTCAGGGCAACCGACGAGCAGTACTTC,CASSEVLRATDEQYF
TRBD1,NA,TRBJ1-1,TRBV6-4,TGTGCCAGCAGTGACTCGCGGGGAGTGGGACAGGGGAAAGACACTGAAGCTTTCTTT,CASSDSRGVGQGKDTEAFF
NA,NA,TRBJ1-1,TRBV14,TGTGCCAGCAGCCGGAATAGGTGGGCAGAGGGCCTAAAGAACACTGAAGCTTTCTTT,CASSRNRWAEGLKNTEAFF
NA,NA,TRBJ1-6,TRBV10-3,TGTGCCATCAGTTGTCTAGTCCTTTCACCCCTCCACTTT,CAISCLVLSPLHF
NA,NA,TRBJ2-7,TRBV5-6,TGTGCCAGCAGCTTGGGCGGAAGCTTCAGGGACGAGCAGTACTTC,CASSLGGSFRDEQYF
TRBD2,NA,TRBJ2-7,TRBV11-2,TGTGCCAGCAGCCCCACCAGGGCGGGAGTCCTGTACTTC,CASSPTRAGVLYF
TRBD2,NA,TRBJ2-7,TRBV7-3,TGTGCCAGCAGCTTACACAGGGTGACTAGCGGGAGGGCGAGCTCCTACGAGCAGTACTTC,CASSLHRVTSGRASSYEQYF
NA,NA,TRBJ2-7,TRBV5-1,TGCGCCAGCAGCTCAGGGATCCAGGGGCTAGTCTCCTACGAGCAGTACTTC,CASSSGIQGLVSYEQYF
NA,NA,TRBJ2-4,TRBV27,TGTGCCAGCAGTTTATCGGGGGCACGGAACATTCAGTACTTC,CASSLSGARNIQYF
TRBD1,NA,TRBJ2-7,TRBV11-2,TGTGCCAGCAGCTTAGATCACCCCCGGACAGGCTACGAGCAGTACTTC,CASSLDHPRTGYEQYF
TRBD2,few,TRBJ2-1,TRBV5-4,TGTGCCAGCAGCTTACTGCCTAGCGGGAACAATGAGCAGTTCTTC,CASSLLPSGNNEQFF
TRBD1,NA,TRBJ2-7,TRBV6-5,TGTGCCAGCACTTACAGGGGGACAGGGGGCTGGTACGAGCAGTACTTC,CASTYRGTGGWYEQYF
TRBD2,NA,TRBJ2-5,TRBV11-2,TGTGCCAGCAGTCCCCGGAAAGCGGGGGGTCACGGGACCCAGTACTTC,CASSPRKAGGHGTQYF
NA,few,TRBJ2-6,TRBV28,TGTGCCAGCAGCCCGCCAGGGGGGACAGGGGCCAACGTCCTGACTTTC,CASSPPGGTGANVLTF
TRBD1,NA,TRBJ1-1,TRBV19,TGTGCCAGTAGCACAATAACAGGGGGGGGATCTATGAACACTGAAGCTTTCTTT,CASSTITGGGSMNTEAFF
NA,once,TRBJ1-1,TRBV4-3,TGCGCCAGCAGCCTGCGGGGGGAGGAGCAGCCCACTGAAGCTTTCTTT,CASSLRGEEQPTEAFF
NA,NA,TRBJ1-1,TRBV7-9,TGTTCCAGCAGCTTAACAGGAGTTATTATGAACACTGAAGCTTTCTTT,CSSSLTGVIMNTEAFF
NA,NA,TRBJ2-6,TRBV5-1,TGCGCCAGCACCCCCGTGAGGGGGAGCACTGGGGCCAACGTCCTGACTTTC,CASTPVRGSTGANVLTF
TRBD1,few,TRBJ1-1,TRBV6-5,TGTGCCAGCAGCAGGGGGGTGCGGGACACTGAAGCTTTCTTT,CASSRGVRDTEAFF
TRBD1,NA,TRBJ1-1,TRBV7-9,TGTGCCAGCAGCTCCTCGGGGATACAGGGGAAGAACACTGAAGCTTTCTTT,CASSSSGIQGKNTEAFF
NA,NA,TRBJ1-1,TRBV5-1,TGCGCCAGCAGCTTGGGGGTGACAAACACTGAAGCTTTCTTT,CASSLGVTNTEAFF
NA,NA,TRBJ2-3,TRBV7-8,TGTGCCAGCAGCTCGGTGGCGGTCGAGGCAGATACGCAGTATTTT,CASSSVAVEADTQYF
TRBD2,NA,TRBJ2-5,TRBV25-1,TGTGCCACTAGGGGACTAGCCGGCCCCCAGTACTTC,CATRGLAGPQYF
NA,NA,TRBJ2-7,TRBV2,TGTGCCAGCAGCGACAGAAGAAGCTCCTACGAGCAGTACTTC,CASSDRRSSYEQYF
NA,NA,TRBJ2-3,TRBV30,TGTGCCTGGAGTGTAGGGGGGGGCAATACGCAGTATTTT,CAWSVGGGNTQYF
TRBD1,NA,TRBJ2-5,TRBV5-1,TGCGCCAGCAGCGCAATTGGGGGACAGATCTACCAAGAGACCCAGTACTTC,CASSAIGGQIYQETQYF
NA,few,TRBJ1-5,TRBV19,TGTGCCAGTAGCTCCCAGGCGTTGGGAGGTCAGCCCCAGCATTTT,CASSSQALGGQPQHF
NA,NA,TRBJ2-7,TRBV7-9,TGTGCCAGCAGCTTAAGCGGATTAGGCTACGAGCAGTACTTC,CASSLSGLGYEQYF
TRBD2,NA,TRBJ2-7,TRBV7-8,TGTGCCAGCAGCTCCCCCTCGGCGGGACTAGCGGGAAGGGGAGGATCCTACGAGCAGTACTTC,CASSSPSAGLAGRGGSYEQYF
NA,NA,TRBJ2-7,TRBV30,TGTGCCTGGAGCTCCTTAACAGGCTCCTACGAGCAGTACTTC,CAWSSLTGSYEQYF
NA,NA,TRBJ2-2,TRBV6-1,TGTGCCAGCAGTGAAATCGATAGCGGGAACACCGGGGAGCTGTTTTTT,CASSEIDSGNTGELFF
NA,NA,TRBJ2-5,TRBV30,TGTGCCTGGAATAGGTTGGAGTGGCGAGAGACCCAGTACTTC,CAWNRLEWRETQYF
TRBD1,NA,TRBJ1-2,TRBV18,TGTGCCAGCTCACCAGCTGCGGGACAGGGTCGCTACACCTTC,CASSPAAGQGRYTF
NA,NA,TRBJ1-5,TRBV6-1,TGTGCCACTAGCCCGGGATACAATCAGCCCCAGCATTTT,CATSPGYNQPQHF
NA,NA,TRBJ2-3,TRBV15,TGTGCCACCAGCAGAGCCCTTTCTAGCACAGATACGCAGTATTTT,CATSRALSSTDTQYF
NA,NA,TRBJ2-2,TRBV7-3,TGTGCCAGCAGCTTATTGGGAGGGAACACCGGGGAGCTGTTTTTT,CASSLLGGNTGELFF